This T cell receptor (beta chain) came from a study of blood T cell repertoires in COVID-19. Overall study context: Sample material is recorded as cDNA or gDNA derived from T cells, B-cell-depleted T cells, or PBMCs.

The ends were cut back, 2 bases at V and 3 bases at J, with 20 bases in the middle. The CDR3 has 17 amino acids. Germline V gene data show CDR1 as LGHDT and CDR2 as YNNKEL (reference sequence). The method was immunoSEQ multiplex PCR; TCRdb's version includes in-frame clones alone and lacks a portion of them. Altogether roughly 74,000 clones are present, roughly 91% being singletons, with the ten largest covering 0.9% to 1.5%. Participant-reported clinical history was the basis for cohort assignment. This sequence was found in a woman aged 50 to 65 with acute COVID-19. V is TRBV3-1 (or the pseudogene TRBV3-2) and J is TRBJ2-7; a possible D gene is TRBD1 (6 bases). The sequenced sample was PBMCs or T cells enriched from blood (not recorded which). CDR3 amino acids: CASSQRSPPDRNYEQYF. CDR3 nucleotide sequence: TGTGCCAGCAGCCAAAGATCTCCACCGGACAGAAACTACGAGCAGTACTTC.